This is a list of T cell receptor beta chains from one sample in a study of T cells after yellow fever vaccination. TCRdb fed the 5' RACE reads into MiXCR, producing one record per CDR3 protein. The sample comprises around 65,000 distinct CDR3 sequences, approximately 5.9% of which are singletons, and more than 2% rests with the top ten. The material sequenced was CD4+ T cells sorted from PBMCs, taken approximately 15 days after the first yellow fever vaccination. These receptors came from a man younger than 35 who received the YFV17D yellow fever vaccine. Both conserved end residues are part of each CDR3. The D gene is left open where the match is weak. The listing skips clone size in some rows; elsewhere it reads once, few, many or a size class.

j_call | d_call | v_call | clone_size | cdr3_nt | cdr3_aa
TRBJ2-4 | NA | TRBV15 | many | TGTGCCACCAGCAGTACCTGGGGGCAATTTCAGTACTTC | CATSSTWGQFQYF
TRBJ1-6 | NA | TRBV5-5 | NA | TGTGCCAGCAGCTCCACAAAAGCCTATAATTCACCCCTCCACTTT | CASSSTKAYNSPLHF
TRBJ2-3 | NA | TRBV6-5 | many | TGTGCCGTAAGGGACGGCGCCCCTTCTAGTACGCAGTATTTT | CAVRDGAPSSTQYF
TRBJ2-4 | TRBD1 | TRBV18 | many | TGTGCCAGCTCACCACCGGGGACAGAAAAAAACATTCAGTACTTC | CASSPPGTEKNIQYF
TRBJ2-5 | NA | TRBV5-1 | many | TGTGCCAGCAGCTTTGGGGTCCAAGAGACCCAGTACTTC | CASSFGVQETQYF
TRBJ2-5 | TRBD2 | TRBV20-1 | many | TGCAGTGCCCCGCCCGCAACTAGCGGGGGAACAACACAAGAGACCCAGTACTTC | CSAPPATSGGTTQETQYF
TRBJ2-5 | NA | TRBV14 | many | TGTGCCAGCAGCCAAGATGAGCCGGGAATTTTCCAAGAGACCCAGTACTTC | CASSQDEPGIFQETQYF
TRBJ1-6 | TRBD1 | TRBV19 | NA | TGTGCCAGTCGCAGCGGACAGGGAGGGGTACCCCTCCACTTT | CASRSGQGGVPLHF
TRBJ2-3 | NA | TRBV5-1 | NA | TGCGCCAGCAGCTTGGAGGGACGAACTAGCACAGATACGCAGTATTTT | CASSLEGRTSTDTQYF
TRBJ2-6 | NA | TRBV12-3/TRBV12-4 | many | TGTGCCAGCAGTTCTTTTGGGGCCAACGTCCTGACTTTC | CASSSFGANVLTF
TRBJ2-7 | TRBD1 | TRBV25-1 | many | TGTGCCAGCAGTGAAGGTAACAGGGGGGTGTACGAGCAGTACTTC | CASSEGNRGVYEQYF
TRBJ2-3 | NA | TRBV20-1 | many | TGCAGTGCTAGAGGGGGGCCCACAGATACGCAGTATTTT | CSARGGPTDTQYF
TRBJ2-1 | NA | TRBV12-3/TRBV12-4 | many | TGTGCCAGCAGATCTTGGGACGCCAATGAGCAGTTCTTC | CASRSWDANEQFF
TRBJ2-1 | TRBD2 | TRBV5-1 | many | TGCGCCAGCATCCTTGAGCGGGGCCACAATGAGCAGTTCTTC | CASILERGHNEQFF
TRBJ1-4 | NA | TRBV2 | many | TGTGCCAGCATGAACCAGGGGATTTTTAATGAAAAACTGTTTTTT | CASMNQGIFNEKLFF